The rows below give T cell receptor beta chains drawn from one sample of a study of blood T cell repertoires in COVID-19. Sequencing was performed with immunoSEQ multiplex PCR; in TCRdb, only in-frame clones are kept and a portion is missing. The table shows about 120,000 clones, with approximately 80% occurring only once. The sample consisted of peripheral blood. These receptors were obtained from a human donor in a cohort sampled during active COVID-19. Both conserved end residues are part of each CDR3. Each record gives: CDR3 DNA, CDR3 protein, V gene, D gene, J gene, clone size. D genes are given only for firm matches. For some rows the clone size is stated as once, few or many, or as a class when expanded; others skip it.

cdr3_nt: TGTGCCAGCAGTTATCCGGCCAGGGGCACAGATACGCAGTATTTT; cdr3_aa: CASSYPARGTDTQYF; v_call: TRBV6-6; d_call: .; j_call: TRBJ2-3; clone_size: .
cdr3_nt: TGCGCCAGCAGCCAAGTCGGGGGTTCACCCCTCCACTTT; cdr3_aa: CASSQVGGSPLHF; v_call: TRBV4-3; d_call: .; j_call: TRBJ1-6; clone_size: .
cdr3_nt: TGTGCCAGCAGTCAGGGGCGGGTTGGGACAGGCAATGAAAAACTGTTTTTT; cdr3_aa: CASSQGRVGTGNEKLFF; v_call: TRBV27; d_call: TRBD1; j_call: TRBJ1-4; clone_size: few
cdr3_nt: TGTGCCAGCAGCATATCCGGGACATCGAACACTGAAGCTTTCTTT; cdr3_aa: CASSISGTSNTEAFF; v_call: TRBV5-6; d_call: .; j_call: TRBJ1-1; clone_size: .
cdr3_nt: TGTGCCTGGAGTGTGTCCGGGGGTGGTGAAGCTTTCTTT; cdr3_aa: CAWSVSGGGEAFF; v_call: TRBV30; d_call: .; j_call: TRBJ1-1; clone_size: few
cdr3_nt: TGTGCCAGCAGCTCCCGGGACAGCAAAGCTTTCTTT; cdr3_aa: CASSSRDSKAFF; v_call: TRBV6-5; d_call: TRBD1; j_call: TRBJ1-1; clone_size: .
cdr3_nt: TGTGCCAGCACCCGTCCGGGGGGCGGCGGCTATGGCTACACCTTC; cdr3_aa: CASTRPGGGGYGYTF; v_call: TRBV21-1; d_call: .; j_call: TRBJ1-2; clone_size: few
cdr3_nt: TGTGCCAGCAGTTGGACTAGCGGGAGGGCAGATACGCAGTATTTT; cdr3_aa: CASSWTSGRADTQYF; v_call: TRBV6-5; d_call: TRBD2; j_call: TRBJ2-3; clone_size: many
cdr3_nt: TGTGCCGGCAGCCCAAGGACTAGCGGAGTCTCCTACAATGAGCAGTTCTTC; cdr3_aa: CAGSPRTSGVSYNEQFF; v_call: TRBV5-6; d_call: TRBD2; j_call: TRBJ2-1; clone_size: .
cdr3_nt: TGTGCCAGCAGCTGGGGACTAGCGGGAGGTCTCTTGTTCACAGATACGCAGTATTTT; cdr3_aa: CASSWGLAGGLLFTDTQYF; v_call: TRBV5-6; d_call: TRBD2; j_call: TRBJ2-3; clone_size: .
cdr3_nt: TGTGCCAGCAGTTCAATACAACAGCATAGCAATCAGCCCCAGCATTTT; cdr3_aa: CASSSIQQHSNQPQHF; v_call: TRBV6-8; d_call: .; j_call: TRBJ1-5; clone_size: .
cdr3_nt: TGTGCCAGCAGCCCAAGGGGGAACGAGCAGTACTTC; cdr3_aa: CASSPRGNEQYF; v_call: TRBV5-4; d_call: .; j_call: TRBJ2-7; clone_size: .
cdr3_nt: TGTGCCAGCAGCCTCCCGTCTCGCTACGAGCAGTACTTC; cdr3_aa: CASSLPSRYEQYF; v_call: TRBV28; d_call: .; j_call: TRBJ2-7; clone_size: .
cdr3_nt: TGTGCCAGCAGCTTGCGGGGCGCGTCCGGGGAGCTGTTTTTT; cdr3_aa: CASSLRGASGELFF; v_call: TRBV7-3; d_call: .; j_call: TRBJ2-2; clone_size: .
cdr3_nt: TGTGCCAGCAGCTTAAAGGCTCGCGGCGAGCAGTACTTC; cdr3_aa: CASSLKARGEQYF; v_call: TRBV7-3; d_call: .; j_call: TRBJ2-7; clone_size: .
cdr3_nt: TGTGCCAGCATGGGACAGTTGAACACTGAAGCTTTCTTT; cdr3_aa: CASMGQLNTEAFF; v_call: TRBV7-2; d_call: TRBD1; j_call: TRBJ1-1; clone_size: .
cdr3_nt: TGTGCCAGCAGTGAAGCGAACACCAGGAACACCGGGGAGCTGTTTTTT; cdr3_aa: CASSEANTRNTGELFF; v_call: TRBV2; d_call: .; j_call: TRBJ2-2; clone_size: .
cdr3_nt: TGTGCCAGCAGTTTGGGGCAGGGGGTCTTCTATGGCTACACCTTC; cdr3_aa: CASSLGQGVFYGYTF; v_call: TRBV28; d_call: TRBD1; j_call: TRBJ1-2; clone_size: once
cdr3_nt: TGTGCCAGCGCCGGGACAGGGACAGATACGCAGTATTTT; cdr3_aa: CASAGTGTDTQYF; v_call: TRBV9; d_call: TRBD1; j_call: TRBJ2-3; clone_size: .
cdr3_nt: TGTGCCAGCAGTCGCGGACAGGGTACAGCCAAAAACATTCAGTACTTC; cdr3_aa: CASSRGQGTAKNIQYF; v_call: TRBV7-9; d_call: TRBD1; j_call: TRBJ2-4; clone_size: .
cdr3_nt: TGTGCCAGTAGTATGTTAGCGGGCTCCTACAATGAGCAGTTCTTC; cdr3_aa: CASSMLAGSYNEQFF; v_call: TRBV19; d_call: TRBD2; j_call: TRBJ2-1; clone_size: .
cdr3_nt: TGTGCCATCAGTGAGTCGGAGGGCACGGAGCAGTACTTC; cdr3_aa: CAISESEGTEQYF; v_call: TRBV10-3; d_call: .; j_call: TRBJ2-7; clone_size: few
cdr3_nt: TGTGCCAGTAGTATTGACAGGGGGCTGCAGACCCAGTACTTC; cdr3_aa: CASSIDRGLQTQYF; v_call: TRBV19; d_call: TRBD1; j_call: TRBJ2-5; clone_size: once
cdr3_nt: TGTGCCAGCAGCTTAGTCGGGGGAAAAGAGACCCAGTACTTC; cdr3_aa: CASSLVGGKETQYF; v_call: TRBV7-2; d_call: .; j_call: TRBJ2-5; clone_size: .